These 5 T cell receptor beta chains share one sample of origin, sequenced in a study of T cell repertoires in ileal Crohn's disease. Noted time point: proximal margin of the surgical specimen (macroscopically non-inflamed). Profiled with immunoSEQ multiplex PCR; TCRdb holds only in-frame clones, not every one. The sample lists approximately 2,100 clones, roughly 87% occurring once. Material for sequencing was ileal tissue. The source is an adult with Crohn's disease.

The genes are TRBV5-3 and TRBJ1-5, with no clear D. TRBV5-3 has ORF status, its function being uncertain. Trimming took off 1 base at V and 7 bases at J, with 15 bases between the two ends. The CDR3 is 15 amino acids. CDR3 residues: CARSLFGVYFQPQHF. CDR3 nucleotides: TGTGCCAGAAGCTTGTTCGGGGTTTATTTCCAGCCCCAGCATTTT.

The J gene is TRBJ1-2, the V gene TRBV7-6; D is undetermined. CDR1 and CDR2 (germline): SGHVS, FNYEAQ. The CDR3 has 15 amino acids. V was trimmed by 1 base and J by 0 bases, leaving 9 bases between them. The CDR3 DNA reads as TGTGCCAGCAGCTTAGGGACGAAACCTAACTATGGCTACACCTTC. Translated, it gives CASSLGTKPNYGYTF.

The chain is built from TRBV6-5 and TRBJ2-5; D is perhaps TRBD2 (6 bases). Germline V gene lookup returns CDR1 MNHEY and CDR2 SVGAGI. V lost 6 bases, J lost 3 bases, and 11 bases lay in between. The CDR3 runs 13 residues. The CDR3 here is CASRGGAKETQYF. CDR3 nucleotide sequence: TGTGCCAGCAGAGGAGGGGCGAAAGAGACCCAGTACTTC.

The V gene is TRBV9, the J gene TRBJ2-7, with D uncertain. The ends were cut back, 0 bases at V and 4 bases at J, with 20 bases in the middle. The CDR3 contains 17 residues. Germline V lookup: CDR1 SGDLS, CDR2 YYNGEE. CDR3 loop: CASSVGVVLENWYEQYF. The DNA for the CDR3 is TGTGCCAGCAGCGTAGGGGTCGTCCTCGAAAACTGGTACGAGCAGTACTTC.

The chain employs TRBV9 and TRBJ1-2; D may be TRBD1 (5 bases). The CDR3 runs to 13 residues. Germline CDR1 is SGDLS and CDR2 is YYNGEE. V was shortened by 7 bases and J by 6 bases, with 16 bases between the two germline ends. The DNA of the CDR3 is TGTGCCAGCGGTCCGGGGGATATCCATGGCTACACCTTC. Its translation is CASGPGDIHGYTF.